The sequence of this T cell receptor beta chain was determined in a study of response to subunit inactivated influenza vaccine. Whole-study results and caveats: Authors suggested seasonal influenza vaccinations each recruit few new T cells.

With regard to this clonotype: Its target is not known.

This CDR3 has 15 amino acids. V lost 5 bases and J lost 6, with 17 bases in between. Per germline, CDR1 SGHTA and CDR2 FQGNSA. TCRdb re-derived calls from the RT-PCR reads in MiXCR, one entry per CDR3 protein. The table has 450,000 to 500,000 distinct CDR3 sequences, about 10% seen once. This material consisted of PBMCs from blood, taken roughly 47 days after vaccination. The clonotype comes from a man aged 45-65 years who received an inactivated influenza vaccine. This chain joins TRBV7-2 and TRBJ2-1; no reliable D call. The CDR3 loop is CASSQTSLETNEQFF. CDR3 coding DNA: TGTGCCAGCAGCCAAACCTCCTTAGAGACCAATGAGCAGTTCTTC.